This entry describes one T cell receptor (beta chain). This sample stems from a study of blood T cell repertoires in COVID-19. Study-wide background: The analysed material was cDNA or gDNA that came from T cells, B-cell-depleted T cells, or PBMCs.

In the source study's methods: How many nucleated cells were present was estimated from reference gene primer amplification. Some clones are missing from TCRdb's copy, which holds only in-frame ones; the method was immunoSEQ multiplex PCR. V and J calls and clone size are copied from that table; D and trimming were computed from the DNA. The data show 150,000 to 200,000 clones, about 87% seen once. The CDR3 loop spans 16 amino acids. V dropped 4 bases and J dropped 1; count of bases not matched to a gene: 4. The germline gives CDR1 SGHDT, CDR2 YYEEEE. V is TRBV5-6 and J is TRBJ2-5; 13 bases fit TRBD2. This sequence originates from a man aged 18 to 30 with active or convalescent COVID-19. The sample consisted of peripheral blood. Written as DNA, the CDR3 is TGTGCCAGCAGCCTGGGACTAGCGGGGTTCCAAGAGACCCAGTACTTC. Its translation: CASSLGLAGFQETQYF.